This TCR beta chain stems from a study of beta chain features in type 1 diabetes. The study's findings and limits: High TCR expression in some cells could lead to their over-representation in cDNA sequencing. Small HLA sub-analyses could not settle whether HLA shapes TCRB rearrangement.

Trimming took 5 bases from V and 4 from J, leaving 14 bases between them. The CDR3 loop spans 14 amino acids. Germline loops: CDR1 MDHEN, CDR2 SYDVKM. Expressed TCRB transcripts were sequenced after all isolated RNA was converted to cDNA. This table comes from immunoSEQ multiplex PCR, and its TCRdb copy is limited to in-frame clones, with some not included. The sample consists of 160,000 or so clones, 11% of them appearing once. This clone was observed a handful of times. Its specificity is not known. Sequencing used central memory CD4+ T cells from blood. V and J are TRBV28 and TRBJ2-5; D gene ambiguous. This receptor was obtained from a man younger than 35 in good health. The CDR3, as DNA: TGTGCCAGCAGTCCCCTTGCGTACGGAGAGACCCAGTACTTC. This encodes CASSPLAYGETQYF.